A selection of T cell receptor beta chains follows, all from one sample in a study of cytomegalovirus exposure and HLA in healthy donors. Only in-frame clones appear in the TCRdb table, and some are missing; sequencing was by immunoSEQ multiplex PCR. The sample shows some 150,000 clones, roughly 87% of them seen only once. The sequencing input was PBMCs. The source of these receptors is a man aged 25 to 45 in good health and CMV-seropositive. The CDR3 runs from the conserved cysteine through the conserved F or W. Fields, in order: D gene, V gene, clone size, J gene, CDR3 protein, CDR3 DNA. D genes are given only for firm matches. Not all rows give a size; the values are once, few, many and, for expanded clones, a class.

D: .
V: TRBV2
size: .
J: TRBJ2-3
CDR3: CASSGSGASTDTQYF
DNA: TGTGCCAGCAGTGGGAGCGGAGCGAGCACAGATACGCAGTATTTT

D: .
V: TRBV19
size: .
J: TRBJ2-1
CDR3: CASTWGGAVSYNEQFF
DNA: TGTGCCAGTACCTGGGGGGGGGCCGTCTCCTACAATGAGCAGTTCTTC

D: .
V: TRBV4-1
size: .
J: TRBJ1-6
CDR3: CASSQRQSLRPEYNSPLHF
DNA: TGCGCCAGCAGCCAGAGACAGTCCCTACGTCCTGAATATAATTCACCCCTCCACTTT

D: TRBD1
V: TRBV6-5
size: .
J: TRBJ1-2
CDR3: CASRTRDRGLYGYTF
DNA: TGTGCCAGCAGGACCCGGGACAGGGGGCTGTATGGCTACACCTTC

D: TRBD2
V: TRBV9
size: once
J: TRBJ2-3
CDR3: CASSVGSLAGGYTDTQYF
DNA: TGTGCCAGCAGCGTAGGGTCTCTAGCGGGGGGTTACACAGATACGCAGTATTTT

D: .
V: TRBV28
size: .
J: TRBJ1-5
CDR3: CASTTGGVAQHF
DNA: TGTGCCAGCACCACGGGGGGGGTAGCCCAGCATTTT

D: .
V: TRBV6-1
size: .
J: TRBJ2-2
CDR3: CASSEGRANTGELFF
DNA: TGTGCCAGCAGTGAAGGCAGGGCGAACACCGGGGAGCTGTTTTTT

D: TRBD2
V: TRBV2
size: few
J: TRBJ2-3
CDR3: CASWVAGGSDTQYF
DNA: TGTGCCAGCTGGGTAGCGGGGGGTTCAGATACGCAGTATTTT

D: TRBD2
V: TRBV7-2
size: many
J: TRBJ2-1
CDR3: CASRGTSGGGGEQFF
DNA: TGTGCCAGCAGGGGTACTAGCGGGGGCGGGGGGGAGCAGTTCTTC

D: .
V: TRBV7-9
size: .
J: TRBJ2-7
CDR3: CASSKGRWGIEHEQYF
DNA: TGTGCCAGCAGCAAAGGGAGGTGGGGCATCGAGCACGAGCAGTACTTC